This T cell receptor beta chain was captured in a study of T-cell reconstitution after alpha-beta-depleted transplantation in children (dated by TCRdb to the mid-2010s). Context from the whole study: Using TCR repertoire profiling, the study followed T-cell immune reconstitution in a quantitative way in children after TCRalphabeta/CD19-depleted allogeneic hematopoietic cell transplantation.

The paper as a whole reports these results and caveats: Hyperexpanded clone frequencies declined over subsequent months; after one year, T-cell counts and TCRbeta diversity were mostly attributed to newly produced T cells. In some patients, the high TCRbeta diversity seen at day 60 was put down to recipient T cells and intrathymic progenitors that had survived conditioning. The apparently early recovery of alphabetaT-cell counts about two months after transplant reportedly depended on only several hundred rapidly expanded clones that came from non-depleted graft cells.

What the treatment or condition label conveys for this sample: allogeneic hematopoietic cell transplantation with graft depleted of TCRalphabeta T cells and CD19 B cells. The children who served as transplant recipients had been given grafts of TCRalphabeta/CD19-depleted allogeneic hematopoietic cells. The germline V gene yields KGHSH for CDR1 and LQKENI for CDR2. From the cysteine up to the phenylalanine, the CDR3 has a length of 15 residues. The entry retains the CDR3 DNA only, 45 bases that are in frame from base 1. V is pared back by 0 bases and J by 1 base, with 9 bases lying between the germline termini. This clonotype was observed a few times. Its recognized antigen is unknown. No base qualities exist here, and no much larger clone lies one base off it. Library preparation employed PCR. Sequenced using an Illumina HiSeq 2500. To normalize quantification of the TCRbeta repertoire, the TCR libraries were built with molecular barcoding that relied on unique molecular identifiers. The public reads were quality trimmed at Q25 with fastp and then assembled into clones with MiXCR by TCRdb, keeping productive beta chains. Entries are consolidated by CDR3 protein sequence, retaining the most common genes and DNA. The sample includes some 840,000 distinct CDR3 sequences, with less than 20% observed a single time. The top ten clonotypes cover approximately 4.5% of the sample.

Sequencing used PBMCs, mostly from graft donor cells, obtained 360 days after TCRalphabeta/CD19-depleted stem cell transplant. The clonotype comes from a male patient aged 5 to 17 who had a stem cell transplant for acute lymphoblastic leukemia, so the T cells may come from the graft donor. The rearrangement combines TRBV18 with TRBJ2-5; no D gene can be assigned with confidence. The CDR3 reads CASSPPSPFQETQYF. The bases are TGTGCCAGCTCACCACCGTCACCCTTCCAAGAGACCCAGTACTTC.